This T cell receptor beta chain originates from a study of beta chain features in type 1 diabetes. Study overall: Patients were similar to healthy donors in age and gender (as well as in cell yields).

Expressed TCRB transcripts were sequenced because the entire RNA isolate underwent reverse transcription. Naive, central memory and regulatory T cell samples came to a mean of roughly 3.6 million reads. Only in-frame clones appear in the TCRdb table, and some are missing; sequencing was by immunoSEQ multiplex PCR. Seen here are approximately 250,000 clones, 12% to 15% observed once, and the top ten hold roughly 0.028%. The CDR3 runs 15 residues. The germline V and J ends were trimmed by 0 bases and 0 bases, with 7 bases remaining between them. Germline V gives CDR1 MRHNA, CDR2 SNTAGT. Study outcomes and limitations: Possibly, sequencing cDNA over-represented cells that had high TCR expression levels.

This clone has only a few counts. Its specificity is not known. This receptor was identified in a woman aged 40 to 55 in good health. Material for sequencing was naive CD4+ T cells from blood. The chain employs TRBV6-4 and TRBJ2-3; D is possibly TRBD2 (6 bases). The CDR3 is CASSDSGTSTDTQYF. CDR3 DNA sequence: TGTGCCAGCAGTGACTCAGGGACTAGCACAGATACGCAGTATTTT.